A selection of T cell receptor beta chains follows, all from one sample in a study of T-cell memory formation after mild COVID-19. Each CDR3 protein gets one entry after TCRdb re-called the 5' RACE reads with MiXCR. The sample has roughly 300,000 distinct CDR3 sequences; roughly 13% are singletons. Source material: PBMCs or a T cell subset sorted from them (not recorded which). The source is a man younger than 35 who had mild COVID-19 (a few samples of this study predate the infection). Cell type and time point are not known. Each CDR3 is given with its conserved first and last residue. A D gene is named only where the DNA matches it firmly. Not every row has a clone size; where given, it reads once, few, many or a size class.

CDR3 DNA: TGTGCCACCGGACTAGCGGGGGGCAATGAGCAGTTCTTC
CDR3 protein: CATGLAGGNEQFF
CDR3 length: 13
clone size: few
V gene: TRBV6-1
D gene: TRBD2
J gene: TRBJ2-1

CDR3 DNA: TGTGCCAGCAGTTACAGTGGGTACTCCTACAATGAGCAGTTCTTC
CDR3 protein: CASSYSGYSYNEQFF
CDR3 length: 15
clone size: .
V gene: TRBV6-2/TRBV6-3
D gene: .
J gene: TRBJ2-1

CDR3 DNA: TGTGCCACCAGTGACCCGGGACAGGGAGGCGATACGCAGTATTTT
CDR3 protein: CATSDPGQGGDTQYF
CDR3 length: 15
clone size: few
V gene: TRBV24-1
D gene: TRBD1
J gene: TRBJ2-3

CDR3 DNA: TGTGCCAGCAGCCAGGCGGACAGGGTATCTTCACCCCTCCACTTT
CDR3 protein: CASSQADRVSSPLHF
CDR3 length: 15
clone size: few
V gene: TRBV4-2
D gene: TRBD1
J gene: TRBJ1-6

CDR3 DNA: TGCGCCAGCAGCCAAGTGGCAGCTAACTATGGCTACACCTTC
CDR3 protein: CASSQVAANYGYTF
CDR3 length: 14
clone size: .
V gene: TRBV4-3
D gene: .
J gene: TRBJ1-2

CDR3 DNA: TGTGCCAGCAGTTTAGGCGACAGGGGTTCCAATGAGCAGTTCTTC
CDR3 protein: CASSLGDRGSNEQFF
CDR3 length: 15
clone size: .
V gene: TRBV12-3/TRBV12-4
D gene: TRBD1
J gene: TRBJ2-1

CDR3 DNA: TGTGCCAGCAGTGCCCGAGGGCTTCGGAATTCACCCCTCCACTTT
CDR3 protein: CASSARGLRNSPLHF
CDR3 length: 15
clone size: many
V gene: TRBV25-1
D gene: .
J gene: TRBJ1-6

CDR3 DNA: TGCGCCAGCAGCCAAGGGGGGGGCCGGGAAGAGACCCAGTACTTC
CDR3 protein: CASSQGGGREETQYF
CDR3 length: 15
clone size: many
V gene: TRBV4-1
D gene: .
J gene: TRBJ2-5

CDR3 DNA: TGTGCCAGCAGCTGGATGGGGGGGCAGGAAGAGACCCAGTACTTC
CDR3 protein: CASSWMGGQEETQYF
CDR3 length: 15
clone size: .
V gene: TRBV7-9
D gene: .
J gene: TRBJ2-5

CDR3 DNA: TGTGCCAGCAGCGTCTACAGGGCAAACTATGGCTACACCTTC
CDR3 protein: CASSVYRANYGYTF
CDR3 length: 14
clone size: few
V gene: TRBV11-2
D gene: .
J gene: TRBJ1-2

CDR3 DNA: TGCGCCAGCAGCCCCGACAGGGTATACGAGACCCAGTACTTC
CDR3 protein: CASSPDRVYETQYF
CDR3 length: 14
clone size: .
V gene: TRBV10-2
D gene: TRBD1
J gene: TRBJ2-5

CDR3 DNA: TGTGCCAGCAGTCGGGACGGCAACACCGGGGAGCTGTTTTTT
CDR3 protein: CASSRDGNTGELFF
CDR3 length: 14
clone size: .
V gene: TRBV12-3/TRBV12-4
D gene: .
J gene: TRBJ2-2

CDR3 DNA: TGTGCCAGCAGCAAAGGACTCGGGAACACTGAAGCTTTCTTT
CDR3 protein: CASSKGLGNTEAFF
CDR3 length: 14
clone size: few
V gene: TRBV5-6
D gene: .
J gene: TRBJ1-1

CDR3 DNA: TGTGCCAGCAGTGACGTGACAGGGGGCTATGGCTACACCTTC
CDR3 protein: CASSDVTGGYGYTF
CDR3 length: 14
clone size: .
V gene: TRBV6-1
D gene: TRBD1
J gene: TRBJ1-2

CDR3 DNA: TGTGCCACCAGTGATTTTAGGGAGGGACTAGCGGCTCACCGAGCAGATACGCAGTATTTT
CDR3 protein: CATSDFREGLAAHRADTQYF
CDR3 length: 20
clone size: .
V gene: TRBV24-1
D gene: TRBD2
J gene: TRBJ2-3

CDR3 DNA: TGTGCCAGCAACCCCATGGGACAAGCACTTGGCTACGAGCAGTACTTC
CDR3 protein: CASNPMGQALGYEQYF
CDR3 length: 16
clone size: .
V gene: TRBV9
D gene: .
J gene: TRBJ2-7

CDR3 DNA: TGTGCCACCAGTGACTCGGAAGGGACCGGGGAGCTGTTTTTT
CDR3 protein: CATSDSEGTGELFF
CDR3 length: 14
clone size: many
V gene: TRBV24-1
D gene: .
J gene: TRBJ2-2

CDR3 DNA: TGTGCCAGCAGCCAAGAAATGGCTGCGAGTTACAATGAGCAGTTCTTC
CDR3 protein: CASSQEMAASYNEQFF
CDR3 length: 16
clone size: .
V gene: TRBV4-2
D gene: .
J gene: TRBJ2-1

CDR3 DNA: TGTGCCAGCAGCCAAGGGACAGGTTATGGCTACACCTTC
CDR3 protein: CASSQGTGYGYTF
CDR3 length: 13
clone size: .
V gene: TRBV3-1
D gene: TRBD1
J gene: TRBJ1-2

CDR3 DNA: TGTGCCAGCAGCCTGGCCGACAGGGGTCAGCCCCAGCATTTT
CDR3 protein: CASSLADRGQPQHF
CDR3 length: 14
clone size: .
V gene: TRBV7-2
D gene: TRBD1
J gene: TRBJ1-5

CDR3 DNA: TGCGCCAGCAGCCAAGATCCTAGCCTGGGCAACAATGAGCAGTTCTTC
CDR3 protein: CASSQDPSLGNNEQFF
CDR3 length: 16
clone size: .
V gene: TRBV4-1
D gene: .
J gene: TRBJ2-1

CDR3 DNA: TGTGCCAGCAGTTCTGACAGGGGGCGAGGCAATCAGCCCCAGCATTTT
CDR3 protein: CASSSDRGRGNQPQHF
CDR3 length: 16
clone size: few
V gene: TRBV12-3/TRBV12-4
D gene: TRBD1
J gene: TRBJ1-5

CDR3 DNA: TGTGCCAGCAGTTTCTGGGGGGGACTAGGGAGTCTTGACAATGAGCAGTTCTTC
CDR3 protein: CASSFWGGLGSLDNEQFF
CDR3 length: 18
clone size: .
V gene: TRBV28
D gene: TRBD2
J gene: TRBJ2-1

CDR3 DNA: TGCGCCAGCAGCCCGTATACAGGGAGGTCTGAAGCTTTCTTT
CDR3 protein: CASSPYTGRSEAFF
CDR3 length: 14
clone size: many
V gene: TRBV4-3
D gene: .
J gene: TRBJ1-1

CDR3 DNA: TGCGCCAGCAGCCTCCTCGGGACAGGGAGCTCCTACGAGCAGTACTTC
CDR3 protein: CASSLLGTGSSYEQYF
CDR3 length: 16
clone size: .
V gene: TRBV5-1
D gene: TRBD1
J gene: TRBJ2-7

CDR3 DNA: TGCGCCAGCAGCCAAGGAGGGACAGGCGGACCCAATTCACCCCTCCACTTT
CDR3 protein: CASSQGGTGGPNSPLHF
CDR3 length: 17
clone size: .
V gene: TRBV4-3
D gene: TRBD1
J gene: TRBJ1-6

CDR3 DNA: TGCGCCAGCAGCTTGGCAGGGGATGAGAGGTATGAGCAGTTCTTC
CDR3 protein: CASSLAGDERYEQFF
CDR3 length: 15
clone size: .
V gene: TRBV5-1
D gene: .
J gene: TRBJ2-1

CDR3 DNA: TGCGCCAGCAGCTCGGGTGTGTGGGGGATCTTCTATGGCTACACCTTC
CDR3 protein: CASSSGVWGIFYGYTF
CDR3 length: 16
clone size: .
V gene: TRBV5-1
D gene: .
J gene: TRBJ1-2

CDR3 DNA: TGCGCCAGCAGCCGGAACAGGGGGTGGGGTGAAAAACTGTTTTTT
CDR3 protein: CASSRNRGWGEKLFF
CDR3 length: 15
clone size: .
V gene: TRBV4-3
D gene: TRBD1
J gene: TRBJ1-4

CDR3 DNA: TGTGCCAGCAGCCGAACCGGGACAGGGGAGGGCTACACCTTC
CDR3 protein: CASSRTGTGEGYTF
CDR3 length: 14
clone size: many
V gene: TRBV5-4
D gene: TRBD1
J gene: TRBJ1-2

CDR3 DNA: TGTGCCAGCAAGACGGGGAGTGGTTCACCCCTCCACTTT
CDR3 protein: CASKTGSGSPLHF
CDR3 length: 13
clone size: few
V gene: TRBV30
D gene: .
J gene: TRBJ1-6

CDR3 DNA: TGTGCCAGCAGCTTAGTCGGCGGGGGAGAGACCCAGTACTTC
CDR3 protein: CASSLVGGGETQYF
CDR3 length: 14
clone size: many
V gene: TRBV7-2
D gene: TRBD2
J gene: TRBJ2-5

CDR3 DNA: TGTGCCAGCAGTTCTAACAGGGGGCTTAATGAAAAACTGTTTTTT
CDR3 protein: CASSSNRGLNEKLFF
CDR3 length: 15
clone size: .
V gene: TRBV6-5
D gene: TRBD1
J gene: TRBJ1-4

CDR3 DNA: TGCAGCTTCGGGACAGAGAATCAGCCCCAGCATTTT
CDR3 protein: CSFGTENQPQHF
CDR3 length: 12
clone size: many
V gene: TRBV20-1
D gene: TRBD1
J gene: TRBJ1-5

CDR3 DNA: TGTGCCAGCAGCCACGACGGACACACCGGGGAGCTGTTTTTT
CDR3 protein: CASSHDGHTGELFF
CDR3 length: 14
clone size: many
V gene: TRBV7-6
D gene: .
J gene: TRBJ2-2

CDR3 DNA: TGCAGTGCTCAGGCGAGACAGGGATATAATTCACCCCTCCACTTT
CDR3 protein: CSAQARQGYNSPLHF
CDR3 length: 15
clone size: .
V gene: TRBV20-1
D gene: TRBD1
J gene: TRBJ1-6

CDR3 DNA: TGTGCCAGCAGCTTTTCGGGTTTAAATCAGCCCCAGCATTTT
CDR3 protein: CASSFSGLNQPQHF
CDR3 length: 14
clone size: .
V gene: TRBV2
D gene: .
J gene: TRBJ1-5

CDR3 DNA: TGCGCCAGCATCCCGGGGGGGGGCACAGATACGCAGTATTTT
CDR3 protein: CASIPGGGTDTQYF
CDR3 length: 14
clone size: many
V gene: TRBV10-2
D gene: TRBD2
J gene: TRBJ2-3

CDR3 DNA: TGTGCCAGCAGCTTAGGGACGGGGAATGAAAAACTGTTTTTT
CDR3 protein: CASSLGTGNEKLFF
CDR3 length: 14
clone size: .
V gene: TRBV7-3
D gene: .
J gene: TRBJ1-4

CDR3 DNA: TGCAGCGTTGGGGTAGGCAGCTACCAAGAGACCCAGTACTTC
CDR3 protein: CSVGVGSYQETQYF
CDR3 length: 14
clone size: .
V gene: TRBV29-1
D gene: .
J gene: TRBJ2-5

CDR3 DNA: TGCAGTGCTAGAGTGGGGGGCGCAGCGGGTCAGCCCCAGCATTTT
CDR3 protein: CSARVGGAAGQPQHF
CDR3 length: 15
clone size: .
V gene: TRBV20-1
D gene: .
J gene: TRBJ1-5

CDR3 DNA: TGTGCCAGCAAGGGGGTCGGGGCAGATACGCAGTATTTT
CDR3 protein: CASKGVGADTQYF
CDR3 length: 13
clone size: few
V gene: TRBV5-6
D gene: .
J gene: TRBJ2-3

CDR3 DNA: TGCGCCAGCAGCTTGTGGGGGGGAAATTCACCCCTCCACTTT
CDR3 protein: CASSLWGGNSPLHF
CDR3 length: 14
clone size: few
V gene: TRBV5-1
D gene: .
J gene: TRBJ1-6

CDR3 DNA: TGTGCCAGCAGCCGACTAGCGGGGCCGGGCACCCAGTACTTC
CDR3 protein: CASSRLAGPGTQYF
CDR3 length: 14
clone size: .
V gene: TRBV2
D gene: TRBD2
J gene: TRBJ2-5

CDR3 DNA: TGTGCCAGCAGTTTCGGGGTGAGGCCCCAGCATTTT
CDR3 protein: CASSFGVRPQHF
CDR3 length: 12
clone size: .
V gene: TRBV6-2/TRBV6-3
D gene: .
J gene: TRBJ1-5

CDR3 DNA: TGTGCCAGCAGTGCTATAAATCAGCCCCAGCATTTT
CDR3 protein: CASSAINQPQHF
CDR3 length: 12
clone size: .
V gene: TRBV2
D gene: .
J gene: TRBJ1-5

CDR3 DNA: TGCGCCAGCAGGCCCCAGGGAACCTATGGCTACACCTTC
CDR3 protein: CASRPQGTYGYTF
CDR3 length: 13
clone size: few
V gene: TRBV5-1
D gene: .
J gene: TRBJ1-2

CDR3 DNA: TGTGCCAGCTCAGCAGGGGAGGGCGCGTACGAGCAGTACTTC
CDR3 protein: CASSAGEGAYEQYF
CDR3 length: 14
clone size: few
V gene: TRBV18
D gene: .
J gene: TRBJ2-7

CDR3 DNA: TGTGCCAGCAGCCGCTCCTATGGCTACACCTTC
CDR3 protein: CASSRSYGYTF
CDR3 length: 11
clone size: .
V gene: TRBV6-6
D gene: .
J gene: TRBJ1-2

CDR3 DNA: TGCGCCAGCAGCCAGGACCGGACAGCTTGGGAGCTGTTTTTT
CDR3 protein: CASSQDRTAWELFF
CDR3 length: 14
clone size: .
V gene: TRBV4-3
D gene: .
J gene: TRBJ2-2

CDR3 DNA: TGTGCCAGCAGCTTAACCTGGACAGGGAGGAAGAACACCGGGGAGCTGTTTTTT
CDR3 protein: CASSLTWTGRKNTGELFF
CDR3 length: 18
clone size: few
V gene: TRBV7-6
D gene: TRBD1
J gene: TRBJ2-2

CDR3 DNA: TGTGCCAGCACCCCGGCGGGGGCGCTTGGGGCCAACGTCCTGACTTTC
CDR3 protein: CASTPAGALGANVLTF
CDR3 length: 16
clone size: few
V gene: TRBV12-3/TRBV12-4
D gene: .
J gene: TRBJ2-6

CDR3 DNA: TGTGCCAGCAGTCGATCCGGGGAGCTGTTTTTT
CDR3 protein: CASSRSGELFF
CDR3 length: 11
clone size: .
V gene: TRBV6-5
D gene: .
J gene: TRBJ2-2

CDR3 DNA: TGTGCCAGCAGTCAGGACAGGACGAACACTGAAGCTTTCTTT
CDR3 protein: CASSQDRTNTEAFF
CDR3 length: 14
clone size: .
V gene: TRBV28
D gene: TRBD1
J gene: TRBJ1-1

CDR3 DNA: TGTGCCAGCAGCCAAGGCAGTAGCTGGAACACCGGGGAGCTGTTTTTT
CDR3 protein: CASSQGSSWNTGELFF
CDR3 length: 16
clone size: many
V gene: TRBV14
D gene: .
J gene: TRBJ2-2

CDR3 DNA: TGTGCCAGCAGCTTTAGCCTCAGGGTCGATTCACCCCTCCACTTT
CDR3 protein: CASSFSLRVDSPLHF
CDR3 length: 15
clone size: .
V gene: TRBV11-2
D gene: .
J gene: TRBJ1-6

CDR3 DNA: TGTGCCAGAACGTTCCGGAGTGGCTACACCTTC
CDR3 protein: CARTFRSGYTF
CDR3 length: 11
clone size: .
V gene: TRBV7-9
D gene: .
J gene: TRBJ1-2

CDR3 DNA: TGTGCCAGCAGTTCCGCCAGCGGGACGCAGTATTTT
CDR3 protein: CASSSASGTQYF
CDR3 length: 12
clone size: .
V gene: TRBV12-3/TRBV12-4
D gene: .
J gene: TRBJ2-3

CDR3 DNA: TGTGCCAGCAGCTTCGTCTCTGGAAACACCATATATTTT
CDR3 protein: CASSFVSGNTIYF
CDR3 length: 13
clone size: .
V gene: TRBV11-2
D gene: .
J gene: TRBJ1-3

CDR3 DNA: TGCGCCAGCAGCCCAGAGGCTTATGGGGCCCAAGAGACCCAGTACTTC
CDR3 protein: CASSPEAYGAQETQYF
CDR3 length: 16
clone size: few
V gene: TRBV4-1
D gene: .
J gene: TRBJ2-5